Listed here is a single T cell receptor beta chain. What it binds is unknown. This entry comes from a study of long-term antiretroviral therapy in people with HIV. Looking at the study overall: By about a decade, the earliest samples predate the 2015 immediate-ART recommendation. Whole-study results and caveats: When set beside controls, HIV repertoires had CDR3 length ranges that were narrower. Pre-ART clonal expansions dominated every time point's repertoire.

There are 14 residues in the CDR3. Germline assignment: CDR1 SGDLS and CDR2 YYNGEE. Losses at the gene ends were 4 bases for V and 2 bases for J; bases not matched to a gene: 6. Version v3.0 of the immunoSEQ assay ran at survey level. Using immunoSEQ multiplex PCR, the repertoire was profiled, and TCRdb retains in-frame clones only, with some absent. The sample has more than 35,000 clones, 90% to 95% seen once. The chain recombines TRBV9 with TRBJ2-7; 7 nucleotides match TRBD2. This sequence originates from a woman aged 45-60 years with HIV. The sample consisted of unsorted PBMCs, taken 3.7 years after starting antiretroviral therapy. The CDR3 loop reads CASSPRGDPYEQYF. The CDR3 region has the DNA TGTGCCAGCAGCCCCCGGGGGGACCCCTACGAGCAGTACTTC.